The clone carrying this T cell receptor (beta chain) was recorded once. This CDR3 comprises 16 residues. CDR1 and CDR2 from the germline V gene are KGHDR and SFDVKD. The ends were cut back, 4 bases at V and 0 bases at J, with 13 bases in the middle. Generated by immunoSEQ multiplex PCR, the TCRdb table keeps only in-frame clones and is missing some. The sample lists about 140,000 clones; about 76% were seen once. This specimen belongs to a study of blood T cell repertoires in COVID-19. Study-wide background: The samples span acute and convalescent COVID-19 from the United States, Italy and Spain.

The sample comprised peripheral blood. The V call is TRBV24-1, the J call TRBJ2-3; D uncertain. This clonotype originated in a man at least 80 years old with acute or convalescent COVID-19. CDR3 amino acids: CATSEAKKSSTDTQYF. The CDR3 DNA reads TGTGCCACCAGTGAAGCGAAGAAATCTAGCACAGATACGCAGTATTTT.